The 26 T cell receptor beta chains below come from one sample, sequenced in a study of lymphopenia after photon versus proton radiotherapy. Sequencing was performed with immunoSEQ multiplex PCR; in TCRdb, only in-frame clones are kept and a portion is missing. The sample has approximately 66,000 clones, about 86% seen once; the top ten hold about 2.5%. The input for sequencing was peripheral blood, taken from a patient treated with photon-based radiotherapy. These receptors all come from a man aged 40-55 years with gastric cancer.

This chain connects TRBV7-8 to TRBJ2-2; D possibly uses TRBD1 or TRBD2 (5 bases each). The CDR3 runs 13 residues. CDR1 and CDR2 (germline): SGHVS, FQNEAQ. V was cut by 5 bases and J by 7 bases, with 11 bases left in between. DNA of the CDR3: TGTGCCAGCAGCGCCGGGACGGACGGGGAGCTGTTTTTT. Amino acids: CASSAGTDGELFF. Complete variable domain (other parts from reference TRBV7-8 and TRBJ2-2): GAGVSQSPRYKVAKRGQDVALRCDPISGHVSLFWYQQALGQGPEFLTYFQNEAQLDKSGLPSDRFFAERPEGSVSTLKIQRTQQEDSAVYLCASSAGTDGELFFGEGSRLTVL.

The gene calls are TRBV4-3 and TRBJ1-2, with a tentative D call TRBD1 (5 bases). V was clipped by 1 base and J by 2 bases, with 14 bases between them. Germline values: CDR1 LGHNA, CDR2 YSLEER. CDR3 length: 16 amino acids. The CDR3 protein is CASSQGVQGQNYGYTF. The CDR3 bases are TGCGCCAGCAGCCAAGGGGTCCAGGGTCAGAACTATGGCTACACCTTC.

CDR3 amino acids: CASRRTPANTGELFF. As DNA, the CDR3 is TGTGCCAGCAGACGGACGCCTGCGAACACCGGGGAGCTGTTTTTT. The rearrangement joins TRBV5-4 to TRBJ2-2; D remains unclear. Trimming left V 5 bases short and J 0 bases short, with 11 bases between. Germline CDR1 SGHNT, CDR2 YYREEE (reference sequence). CDR3 length: 15 residues.

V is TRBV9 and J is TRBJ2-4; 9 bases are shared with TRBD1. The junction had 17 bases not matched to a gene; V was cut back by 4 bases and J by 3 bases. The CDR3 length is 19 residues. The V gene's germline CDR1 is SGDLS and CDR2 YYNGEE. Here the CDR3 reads CASSPMDRGMIGVKNIQYF. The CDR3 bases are TGTGCCAGCAGCCCAATGGACAGGGGAATGATCGGAGTCAAAAACATTCAGTACTTC.

CDR3 sequence reads: CASSQGARIKATGELFF. CDR3 sequence (DNA): TGCGCCAGCAGCCAAGGGGCCAGGATTAAAGCAACCGGGGAGCTGTTTTTT. The rearrangement joins TRBV4-3 to TRBJ2-2; D is unresolved. The germline gives CDR1 LGHNA, CDR2 YSLEER. The CDR3 consists of 17 residues. V was trimmed by 1 base and J by 5 bases, leaving 17 bases between them.

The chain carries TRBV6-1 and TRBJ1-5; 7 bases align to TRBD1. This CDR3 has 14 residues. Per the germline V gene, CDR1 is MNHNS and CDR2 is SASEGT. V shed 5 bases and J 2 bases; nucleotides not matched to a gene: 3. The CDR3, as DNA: TGTGCCAGCAGTCGCGGGACAGGCAATCAGCCCCAGCATTTT. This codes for CASSRGTGNQPQHF.

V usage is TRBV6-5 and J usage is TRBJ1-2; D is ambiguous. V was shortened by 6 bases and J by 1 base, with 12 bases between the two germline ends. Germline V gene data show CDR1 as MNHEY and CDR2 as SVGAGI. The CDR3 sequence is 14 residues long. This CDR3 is CASRPATVNYGYTF. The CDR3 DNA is TGTGCCAGCAGACCCGCCACAGTTAACTATGGCTACACCTTC.

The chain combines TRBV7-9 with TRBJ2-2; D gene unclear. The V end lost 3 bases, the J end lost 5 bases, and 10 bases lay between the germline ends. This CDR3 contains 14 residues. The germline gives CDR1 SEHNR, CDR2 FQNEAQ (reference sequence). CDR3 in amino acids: CASSFSGTTGELFF. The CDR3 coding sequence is TGTGCCAGCAGCTTTTCGGGTACGACCGGGGAGCTGTTTTTT.

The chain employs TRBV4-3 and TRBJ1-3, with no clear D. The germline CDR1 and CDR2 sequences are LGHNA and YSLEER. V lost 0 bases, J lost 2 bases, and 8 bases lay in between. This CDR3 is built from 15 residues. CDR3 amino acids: CASSQEESPGNTIYF. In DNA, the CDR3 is TGCGCCAGCAGCCAAGAAGAGAGCCCTGGAAACACCATATATTTT.

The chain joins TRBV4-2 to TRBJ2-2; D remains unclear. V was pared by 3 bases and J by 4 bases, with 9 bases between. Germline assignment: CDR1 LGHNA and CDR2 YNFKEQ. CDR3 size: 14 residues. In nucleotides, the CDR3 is TGTGCCAGCAGCCACCCATCAGGCACCGGGGAGCTGTTTTTT. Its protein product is CASSHPSGTGELFF.

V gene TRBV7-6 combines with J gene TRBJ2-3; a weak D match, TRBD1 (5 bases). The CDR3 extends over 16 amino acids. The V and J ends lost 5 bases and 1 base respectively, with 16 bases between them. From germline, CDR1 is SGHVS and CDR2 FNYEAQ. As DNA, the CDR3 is TGTGCCAGCAGCCCATCGGCAGGGCGCGGCACAGATACGCAGTATTTT. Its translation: CASSPSAGRGTDTQYF. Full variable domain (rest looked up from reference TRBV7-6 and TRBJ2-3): GAGVSQSPRYKVTKRGQDVALRCDPISGHVSLYWYRQALGQGPEFLTYFNYEAQQDKSGLPNDRFSAERPEGSISTLTIQRTEQRDSAMYRCASSPSAGRGTDTQYFGPGTRLTVL.

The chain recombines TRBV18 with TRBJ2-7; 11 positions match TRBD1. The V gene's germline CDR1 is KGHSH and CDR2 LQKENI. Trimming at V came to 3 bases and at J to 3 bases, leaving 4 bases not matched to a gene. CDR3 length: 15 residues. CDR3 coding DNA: TGTGCCAGCTCACCGGACAGGGGGCTATACTACGAGCAGTACTTC. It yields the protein CASSPDRGLYYEQYF. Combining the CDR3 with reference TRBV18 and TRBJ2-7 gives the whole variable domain NAGVMQNPRHLVRRRGQEARLRCSPMKGHSHVYWYRQLPEEGLKFMVYLQKENIIDESGMPKERFSAEFPKEGPSILRIQQVVRGDSAAYFCASSPDRGLYYEQYFGPGTRLTVT.

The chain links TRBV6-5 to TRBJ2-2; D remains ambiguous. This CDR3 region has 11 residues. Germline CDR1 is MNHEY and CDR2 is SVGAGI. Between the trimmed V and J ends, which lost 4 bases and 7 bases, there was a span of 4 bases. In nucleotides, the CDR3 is TGTGCCAGCAGTTCCATCGGGGAGCTGTTTTTT. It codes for CASSSIGELFF.

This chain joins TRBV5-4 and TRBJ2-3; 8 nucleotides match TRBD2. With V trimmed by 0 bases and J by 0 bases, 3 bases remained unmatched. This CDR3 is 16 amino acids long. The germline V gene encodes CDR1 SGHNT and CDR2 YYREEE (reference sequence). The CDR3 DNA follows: TGTGCCAGCAGCTTGGGGGTAGCGGGGAGCACAGATACGCAGTATTTT. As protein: CASSLGVAGSTDTQYF.

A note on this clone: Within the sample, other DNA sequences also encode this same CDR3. Here the CDR3 reads CASSQDRREAFF. In DNA form, the CDR3 reads TGCGCCAGCAGCCAAGATCGCAGGGAAGCTTTCTTT. This chain links TRBV4-3 with TRBJ1-1; no definite D call. Looked up from germline, CDR1 is LGHNA and CDR2 is YSLEER. This CDR3 region has 12 residues. V lost 0 bases to trimming and J lost 8 bases, with 7 bases between them.

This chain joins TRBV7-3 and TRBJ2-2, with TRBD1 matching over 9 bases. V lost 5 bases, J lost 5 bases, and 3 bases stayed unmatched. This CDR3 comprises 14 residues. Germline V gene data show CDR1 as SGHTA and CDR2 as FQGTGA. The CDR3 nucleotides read TGTGCCAGCAGCAGGGACAGGGTTACCGGGGAGCTGTTTTTT. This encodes CASSRDRVTGELFF. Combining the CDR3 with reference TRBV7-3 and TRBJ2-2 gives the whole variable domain GAGVSQTPSNKVTEKGKYVELRCDPISGHTALYWYRQSLGQGPEFLIYFQGTGAADDSGLPNDRFFAVRPEGSVSTLKIQRTERGDSAVYLCASSRDRVTGELFFGEGSRLTVL.

CDR3 loop: CASRVGGETQYF. CDR3 DNA sequence: TGCGCCAGCAGGGTCGGGGGAGAGACCCAGTACTTC. J is TRBJ2-5 and V is TRBV5-1; possible D gene TRBD2, 6 bases. Trimming removed 5 bases from V and 4 bases from J, with 9 bases in between. Germline CDR1 is SGHRS and CDR2 is YFSETQ. The length of the CDR3 is 12 residues.

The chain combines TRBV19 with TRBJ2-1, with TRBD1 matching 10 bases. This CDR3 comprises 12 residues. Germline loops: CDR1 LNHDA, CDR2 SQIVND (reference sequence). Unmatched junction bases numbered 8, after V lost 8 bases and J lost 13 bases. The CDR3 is CASGRTGGGQFF. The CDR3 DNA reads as TGTGCCAGTGGGCGGACAGGGGGGGGTCAGTTCTTC. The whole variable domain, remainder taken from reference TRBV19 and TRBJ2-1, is DGGITQSPKYLFRKEGQNVTLSCEQNLNHDAMYWYRQDPGQGLRLIYYSQIVNDFQKGDIAEGYSVSREKKESFPLTVTSAQKNPTAFYLCASGRTGGGQFFGPGTRLTVL.

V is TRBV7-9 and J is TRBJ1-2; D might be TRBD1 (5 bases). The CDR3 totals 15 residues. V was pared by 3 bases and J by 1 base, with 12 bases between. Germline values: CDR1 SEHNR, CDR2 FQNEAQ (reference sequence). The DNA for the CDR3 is TGTGCCAGCAGCTTGGGGGGAAACAATAACTATGGCTACACCTTC. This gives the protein CASSLGGNNNYGYTF.

CDR3 bases: TGTGCCAGCAACCAACCACGTCGTGAGCAGTACTTC. It codes for CASNQPRREQYF. The rearrangement joins TRBV9 to TRBJ2-7; D not certain. Germline lookup yields CDR1 SGDLS and CDR2 YYNGEE. V was cut by 6 bases and J by 7 bases, with 14 bases left in between. The CDR3 loop spans 12 amino acids.

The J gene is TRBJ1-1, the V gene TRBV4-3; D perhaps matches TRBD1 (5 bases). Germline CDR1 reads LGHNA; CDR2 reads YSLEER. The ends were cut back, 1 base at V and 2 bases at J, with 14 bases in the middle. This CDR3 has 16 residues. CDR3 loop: CASSQVAGAGNTEAFF. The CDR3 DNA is TGCGCCAGCAGCCAAGTTGCTGGGGCAGGCAACACTGAAGCTTTCTTT.

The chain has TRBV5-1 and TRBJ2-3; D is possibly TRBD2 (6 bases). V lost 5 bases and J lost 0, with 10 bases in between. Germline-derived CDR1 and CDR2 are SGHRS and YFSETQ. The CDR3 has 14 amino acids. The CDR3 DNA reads TGCGCCAGCAGATCCGGGACTAGCACAGATACGCAGTATTTT. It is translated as CASRSGTSTDTQYF.

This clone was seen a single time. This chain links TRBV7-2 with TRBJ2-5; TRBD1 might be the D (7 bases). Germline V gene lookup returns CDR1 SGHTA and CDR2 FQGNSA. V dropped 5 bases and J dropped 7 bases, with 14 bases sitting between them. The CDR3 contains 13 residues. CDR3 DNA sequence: TGTGCCAGCAGCGCCACGCAGGGGGGGACCCAGTACTTC. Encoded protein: CASSATQGGTQYF.

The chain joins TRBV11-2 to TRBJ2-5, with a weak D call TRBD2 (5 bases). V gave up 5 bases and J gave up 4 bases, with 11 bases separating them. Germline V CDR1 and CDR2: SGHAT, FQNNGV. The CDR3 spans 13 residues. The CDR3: CASSPGERETQYF. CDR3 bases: TGTGCCAGCAGCCCCGGGGAACGAGAGACCCAGTACTTC.

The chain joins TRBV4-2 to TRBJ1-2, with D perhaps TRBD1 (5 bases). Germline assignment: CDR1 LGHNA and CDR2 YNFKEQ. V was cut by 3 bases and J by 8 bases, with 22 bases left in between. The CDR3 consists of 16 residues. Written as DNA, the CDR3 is TGTGCCAGCAGCCAGGGGGGAAACGGACGGTTAGGAGGCTACACCTTC. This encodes CASSQGGNGRLGGYTF.

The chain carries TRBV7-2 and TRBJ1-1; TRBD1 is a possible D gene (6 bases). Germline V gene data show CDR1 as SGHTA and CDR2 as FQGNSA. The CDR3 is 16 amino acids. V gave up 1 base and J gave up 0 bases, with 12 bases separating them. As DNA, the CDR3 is TGTGCCAGCAGCTTAGTCCCCCAGGGGATGAACACTGAAGCTTTCTTT. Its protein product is CASSLVPQGMNTEAFF. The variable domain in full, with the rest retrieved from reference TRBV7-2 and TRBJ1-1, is GAGVSQSPSNKVTEKGKDVELRCDPISGHTALYWYRQSLGQGLEFLIYFQGNSAPDKSGLPSDRFSAERTGGSVSTLTIQRTQQEDSAVYLCASSLVPQGMNTEAFFGQGTRLTVV.